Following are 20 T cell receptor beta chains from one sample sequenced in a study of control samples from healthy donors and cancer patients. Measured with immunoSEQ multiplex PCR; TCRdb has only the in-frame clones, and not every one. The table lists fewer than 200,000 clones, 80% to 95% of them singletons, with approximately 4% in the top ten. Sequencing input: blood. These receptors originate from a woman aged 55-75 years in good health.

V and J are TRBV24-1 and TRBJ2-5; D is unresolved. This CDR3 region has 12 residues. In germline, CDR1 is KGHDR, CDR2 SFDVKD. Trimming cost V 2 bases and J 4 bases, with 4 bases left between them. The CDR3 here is CATSDYGETQYF. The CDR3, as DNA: TGTGCCACCAGTGATTACGGAGAGACCCAGTACTTC.

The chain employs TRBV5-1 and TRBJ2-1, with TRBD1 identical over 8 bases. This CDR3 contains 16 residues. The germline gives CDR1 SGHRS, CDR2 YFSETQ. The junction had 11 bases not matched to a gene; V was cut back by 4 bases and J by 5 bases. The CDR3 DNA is TGCGCCAGCAGCAAAAGCCCGGGACAGGCAAACAATGAGCAGTTCTTC. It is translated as CASSKSPGQANNEQFF.

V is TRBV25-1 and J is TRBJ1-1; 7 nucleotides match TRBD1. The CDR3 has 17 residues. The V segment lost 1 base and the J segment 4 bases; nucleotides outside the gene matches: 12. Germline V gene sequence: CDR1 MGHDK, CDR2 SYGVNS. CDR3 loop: CASSELLTGAGGTEAFF. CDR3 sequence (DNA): TGTGCCAGCAGTGAATTGCTCACAGGGGCGGGGGGCACTGAAGCTTTCTTT. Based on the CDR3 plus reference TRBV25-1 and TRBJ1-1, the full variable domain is EADIYQTPRYLVIGTGKKITLECSQTMGHDKMYWYQQDPGMELHLIHYSYGVNSTEKGDLSSESTVSRIRTEHFPLTLESARPSHTSQYLCASSELLTGAGGTEAFFGQGTRLTVV.

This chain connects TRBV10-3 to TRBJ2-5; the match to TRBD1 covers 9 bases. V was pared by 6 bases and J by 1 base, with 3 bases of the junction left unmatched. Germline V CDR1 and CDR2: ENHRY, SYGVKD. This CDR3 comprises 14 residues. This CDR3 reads CAIRTGGGQETQYF. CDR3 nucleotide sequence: TGTGCCATCAGAACAGGGGGCGGCCAAGAGACCCAGTACTTC.

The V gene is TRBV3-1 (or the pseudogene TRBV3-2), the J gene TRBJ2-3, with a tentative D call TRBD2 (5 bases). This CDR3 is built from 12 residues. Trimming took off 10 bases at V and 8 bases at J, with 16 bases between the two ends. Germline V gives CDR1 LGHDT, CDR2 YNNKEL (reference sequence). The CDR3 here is CATDDRGVTQYF. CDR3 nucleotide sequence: TGTGCCACAGATGACCGGGGAGTTACGCAGTATTTT.

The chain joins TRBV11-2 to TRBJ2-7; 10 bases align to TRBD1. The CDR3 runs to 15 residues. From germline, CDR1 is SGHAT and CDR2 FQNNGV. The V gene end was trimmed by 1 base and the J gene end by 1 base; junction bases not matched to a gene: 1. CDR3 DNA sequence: TGTGCCAGCAGCTTAGGGGGACAGGGGTCCTACGAGCAGTACTTC. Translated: CASSLGGQGSYEQYF. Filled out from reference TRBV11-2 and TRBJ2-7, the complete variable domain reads EAGVAQSPRYKIIEKRQSVAFWCNPISGHATLYWYQQILGQGPKLLIQFQNNGVVDDSQLPKDRFSAERLKGVDSTLKIQPAKLEDSAVYLCASSLGGQGSYEQYFGPGTRLTVT.

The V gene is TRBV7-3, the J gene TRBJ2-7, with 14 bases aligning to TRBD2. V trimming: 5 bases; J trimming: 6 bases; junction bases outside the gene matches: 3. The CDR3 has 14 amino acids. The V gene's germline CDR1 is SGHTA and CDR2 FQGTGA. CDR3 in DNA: TGTGCCAGCAGCCGGACTAGCGGGGGGACCGAGCAGTACTTC. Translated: CASSRTSGGTEQYF.

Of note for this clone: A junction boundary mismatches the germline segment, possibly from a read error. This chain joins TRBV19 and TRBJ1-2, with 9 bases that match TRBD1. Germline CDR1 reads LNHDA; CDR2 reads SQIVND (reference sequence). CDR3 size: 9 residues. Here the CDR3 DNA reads TGTGCCCGACTGACAGGGGGGTCCTTC. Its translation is CARLTGGSF.

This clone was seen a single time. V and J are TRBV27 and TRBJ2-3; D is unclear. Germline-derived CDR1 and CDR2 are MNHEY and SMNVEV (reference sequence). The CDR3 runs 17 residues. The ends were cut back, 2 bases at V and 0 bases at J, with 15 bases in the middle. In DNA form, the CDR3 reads TGTGCCAGCAGTTTAGGGGTGGTCGGGTTTAGCACAGATACGCAGTATTTT. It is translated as CASSLGVVGFSTDTQYF.

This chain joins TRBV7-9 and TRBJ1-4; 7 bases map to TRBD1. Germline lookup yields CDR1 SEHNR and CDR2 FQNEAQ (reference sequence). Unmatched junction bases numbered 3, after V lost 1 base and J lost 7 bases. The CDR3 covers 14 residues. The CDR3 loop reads CASSLGGQLEKLFF. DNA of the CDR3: TGTGCCAGCAGCTTAGGGGGACAGCTTGAAAAACTGTTTTTT.

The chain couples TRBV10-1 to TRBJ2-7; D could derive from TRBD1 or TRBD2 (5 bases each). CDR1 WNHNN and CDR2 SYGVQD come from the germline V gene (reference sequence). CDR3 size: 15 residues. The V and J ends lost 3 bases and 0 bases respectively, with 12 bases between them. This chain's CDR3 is CASSDPGAGSYEQYF. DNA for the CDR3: TGCGCCAGCAGTGATCCCGGGGCGGGCTCCTACGAGCAGTACTTC.

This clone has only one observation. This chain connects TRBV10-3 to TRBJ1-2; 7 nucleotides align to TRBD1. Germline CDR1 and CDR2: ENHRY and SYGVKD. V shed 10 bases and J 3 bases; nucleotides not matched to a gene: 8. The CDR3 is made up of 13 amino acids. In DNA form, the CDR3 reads TGTGCCACCACGTCAGGGGGGGACTATGGCTACACCTTC. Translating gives CATTSGGDYGYTF.

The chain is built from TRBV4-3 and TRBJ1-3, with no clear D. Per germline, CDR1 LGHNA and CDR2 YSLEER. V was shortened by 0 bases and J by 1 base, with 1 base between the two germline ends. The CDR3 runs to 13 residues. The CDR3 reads CASSQDSGNTIYF. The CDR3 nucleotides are TGCGCCAGCAGCCAAGATTCTGGAAACACCATATATTTT.

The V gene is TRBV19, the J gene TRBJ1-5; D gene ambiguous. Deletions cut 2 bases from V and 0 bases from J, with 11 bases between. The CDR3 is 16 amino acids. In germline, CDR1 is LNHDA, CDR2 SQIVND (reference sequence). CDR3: CASSIKADYSNQPQHF. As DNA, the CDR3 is TGTGCCAGTAGTATAAAGGCCGATTATAGCAATCAGCCCCAGCATTTT.

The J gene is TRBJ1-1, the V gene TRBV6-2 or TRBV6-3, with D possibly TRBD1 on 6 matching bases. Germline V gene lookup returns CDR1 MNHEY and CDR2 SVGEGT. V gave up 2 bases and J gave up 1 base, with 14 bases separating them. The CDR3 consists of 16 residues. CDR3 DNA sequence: TGTGCCAGCAGTTACCCCCGGACAGACGGGAACACTGAAGCTTTCTTT. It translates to CASSYPRTDGNTEAFF.

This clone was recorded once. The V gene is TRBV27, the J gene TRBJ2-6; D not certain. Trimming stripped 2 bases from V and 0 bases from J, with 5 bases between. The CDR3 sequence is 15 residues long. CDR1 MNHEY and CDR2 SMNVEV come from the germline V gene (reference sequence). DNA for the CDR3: TGTGCCAGCAGTTTAAGGCGCTCTGGGGCCAACGTCCTGACTTTC. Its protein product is CASSLRRSGANVLTF.

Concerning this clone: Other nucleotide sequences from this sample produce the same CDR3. DNA of the CDR3: TGTGCCAGCAGTGTTCAGGGGATGGATGGCTACACCTTC. This sequence encodes CASSVQGMDGYTF. J is TRBJ1-2 and V is TRBV2; a weak D match, TRBD1 (6 bases). The CDR3 is 13 amino acids. Trimming removed 4 bases from V and 6 bases from J, with 12 bases in between. Germline CDR1 and CDR2: SNHLY and FYNNEI.

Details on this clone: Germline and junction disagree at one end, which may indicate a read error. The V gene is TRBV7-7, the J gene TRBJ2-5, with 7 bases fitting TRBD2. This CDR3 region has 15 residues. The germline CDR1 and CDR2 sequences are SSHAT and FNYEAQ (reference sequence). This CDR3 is CASSLGTGGQETQYF. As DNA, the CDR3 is TGTGCTAGCAGCTTAGGCACGGGGGGCCAAGAGACCCAGTACTTC.

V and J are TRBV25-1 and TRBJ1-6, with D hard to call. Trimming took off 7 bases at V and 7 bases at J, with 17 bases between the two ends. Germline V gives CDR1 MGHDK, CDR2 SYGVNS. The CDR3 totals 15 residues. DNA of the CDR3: TGTGCCAGCACTCCATTGGGCGGGCCGAATTCACCCCTCCACTTT. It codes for CASTPLGGPNSPLHF.

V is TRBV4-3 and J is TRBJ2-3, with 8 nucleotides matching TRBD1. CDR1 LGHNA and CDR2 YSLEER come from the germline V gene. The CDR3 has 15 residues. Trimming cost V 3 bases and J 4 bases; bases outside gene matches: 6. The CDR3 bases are TGCGCCAGCAGCCAGAGGACAGGGTGGGCAGATACGCAGTATTTT. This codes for CASSQRTGWADTQYF.